This TCR beta chain was recovered during a study of tumor and adjacent non-tumor tissue in lung cancer. The template was RNA from unsorted bulk tissue. TCRbeta libraries were built with three rounds of nested PCR, modified from ARM-PCR. TCRdb re-called the multiplex PCR reads with MiXCR, one entry per CDR3 protein. This sample carries tens of thousands of distinct CDR3 sequences, just under 60% of them seen once, and the ten largest clones take 20% to 25%. The table lists this clonotype with many counts. Sequenced material: lung tumor tissue. This clonotype originated in a man aged 50 or older with non-small cell lung cancer.

CDR3 residues: CATSGSGDTQYF. In DNA, the CDR3 is TGTGCCACCAGTGGATCCGGAGATACGCAGTATTTT. This chain connects TRBV24-1 to TRBJ2-3, with no clear D. The CDR3 runs to 12 residues. Trimming removed 5 bases from V and 5 bases from J, with 7 bases in between. Germline V gene data show CDR1 as KGHDR and CDR2 as SFDVKD.